A single TCR beta chain is shown here with its context. This receptor's antigen is unknown. No much larger clonotype is one base removed from it; base qualities were not supplied. Library preparation used the immunoSEQ multiplex PCR assay. The multiplex PCR relied on a mix of 60 forward primers for TCR Vbeta segments and 13 reverse primers for TCR Jbeta segments. The CDR3 region of rearranged TCR beta genes was amplified from genomic DNA by a multiplex PCR assay. On the Illumina HiSeq System, the amplified TCR beta libraries were sequenced as 87-base-pair reads. On the study's bioinformatics: In a later analysis, tens of millions of unique TCR beta chains were counted across the 650 to 750 repertoires, and roughly 11 million of these chains were shared by at least two donors. To remove PCR and sequencing errors, raw reads were error-corrected and collapsed into unique sequences using a nearest-neighbor algorithm that merged closely related sequences. V, D and J gene segments were assigned by aligning CDR3 sequences to IMGT reference sequences. Each retained sequence needed at least a six-nucleotide match to both a V gene segment and a J gene segment. A rearrangement counted as productive if the CDR3 had no stop codons and remained in frame with V and J, and every other rearrangement counted as non-productive. Following IMGT convention, CDR3 was defined as the stretch from the second conserved V-encoded cysteine up to the conserved J-encoded phenylalanine. The earlier analysis of 587 of the donors excluded any sequence lacking an unambiguous match to a single V gene segment. In an earlier analysis of some 590 of the donors, V segments were called functional above 56.7% productive rearrangements and were called segregating when the between-donor standard deviation exceeded 5%. A statistical classification framework was developed to diagnose cytomegalovirus status using the catalog of TCR beta chain sequences. A later analysis assigned V and J genes by comparing TCR nucleotide sequences with IMGT/GENE-DB human TR gene sequences. Using the TCRdist pipeline, a later analysis assigned CDR3 sequences along with most-parsimonious VDJ recombination scenarios. A later analysis defined each TCR beta chain by its CDR3 amino acid sequence plus V-gene family, and excluded reads lacking a unique V-gene family. To address suspected cross-contamination and a sequencing artifact, a later analysis removed over 500 highly shared, low-generation-probability nucleotide sequences. A later analysis calculated a clonal expansion index for each public chain from normalized within-repertoire ranks of inferred template counts. In a later analysis, generation probabilities were computed using a VDJ recombination model fitted to out-of-frame rearrangements, and the results were checked against IGoR. In a later analysis, hypergeometric tests were used to score TCR-TCR, TCR-HLA and TCR-CMV co-occurrence, with a repertoire-size bias correction applied to TCR pairs. To estimate false discovery rates, a later analysis permuted the HLA or CMV assignments 20 times. In a later analysis, co-occurring TCRs were grouped using DBSCAN, with TCRdist sequence similarity added in when clustering inside HLA-allele-positive subsets. For co-occurrence clustering, repertoires with fewer than 30,000 or more than 120,000 public chains were excluded, along with five repertoires with anomalous nucleotide sharing. TCRdb retrieved this table from immuneACCESS and kept in-frame rearrangements only. Not all clones are present; in checked studies, unresolved V genes account for under half, and no reason is known for the remainder. For V, J and clone size, that table is used; D and trimming come from the DNA. Here the sample has some 86,000 clones; about four fifths occur a single time. Of the sample, roughly 15% is held by the ten largest clones.

This record comes from a study of cytomegalovirus exposure and HLA in healthy donors (dated by TCRdb to 2015 to 2018). For the wider study: According to an earlier analysis of 550 to 700 of the donors, 200 million or so T cells yielded over 100 million unique TCR beta sequences and more than 250 Gb of sequence data. To predict cytomegalovirus infection status, the study brought together high-throughput TCR immunosequencing, statistical association of individual TCRs with disease status, and machine learning. Genome-wide SNP genotypes for about 65% of the 666 donors were used in a later genetic analysis, which treated that subset as a discovery cohort. The genetic ancestry cluster associated with self-reported Caucasian donors included 81% of the 300 to 450 genotyped donors. Class I and class II HLA loci were covered by the typing at four-digit resolution. The study profiled the T cell repertoires of about 640 subjects by immunosequencing and related them to cytomegalovirus serostatus. The aim of the study was to test whether cataloging public T cell receptors could identify signatures of past pathogen exposure. Among several hundred genotyped donors of the cohort, an average of around 250,000 unique TCR beta nucleotide sequences was sequenced per donor, of which roughly 17% were non-productive. Donor age, sex, ethnicity and CMV serostatus were compiled alongside the repertoire data. Four or five DR-DQ haplotypes were handled as single units for association and clustering because linkage in the cohort was strong. In addition to the first cohort of about 650 subjects, a separate validation cohort of 130 or so different subjects was used. Rather than drawing on any new phenotypic data, the later analysis identified candidate immune exposures from TCR beta sequences and the way those sequences occurred across donors. Every repertoire in the discovery cohort had been generated on one and the same sequencing platform. In a later analysis, previously published TCR beta repertoires from about 640 donors were re-analyzed and high-resolution HLA genotyping was added so that TCR occurrence patterns could be studied. An early release that covered some 640 HLA-typed donors contained about 290 gigabases of sequencing data and around 85 million unique TCR sequences. The number of typed donors differed by locus: roughly 620-630 for A, B, C, DRB1 and DQB1; about 520 for DQA1; approximately 600 for DPA1; and some 430 for DPB1. To decide whether each TCR beta V gene segment behaved as functional or pseudogenic, an earlier analysis of approximately 620 of the donors relied on high-throughput TCR beta sequencing. The paper's findings and limits, for the study overall: Linkage disequilibrium might explain the correlated functional status among segregating V segments, but an unknown experimental factor could not be excluded. Broadly in line with IMGT annotations, most TCR beta V segments showed up in productive rearrangements about 87% or about 30% of the time in an earlier analysis of 587 of the donors. In a later analysis, several top co-occurrence clusters were reported to appear linked to parvovirus B19, influenza, CMV and Epstein-Barr virus. A later genetic analysis reported fewer N-insertions in productive TCRs among donors in an Asian-associated ancestry cluster than the roughly 690-donor mean. Most TCR sequences were seen in very few donors, while some public TCRs were found in many individuals. Strong co-occurrence of HLA alleles, especially DR and DQ, made assigning TCR associations to individual alleles difficult. A group of highly shared sequence variants was considered likely to be a technical artifact of the sequencing pipeline. In a later analysis, HLA-associated TCR beta chains were found to be more clonally expanded and to have lower generation probabilities than equally common non-associated chains. The presence/absence analyses assumed that sequencing depth was roughly uniform across donors, and that assumption may not be true. In both the original and validation cohorts, the classifier was reported to diagnose cytomegalovirus status with high specificity and sensitivity. A later analysis found that most CMV-associated TCR beta chains appeared HLA-restricted, with HLA associations seemingly driven largely by CMV exposure. The only immune exposure information available for the cohort was CMV serostatus. In a later analysis, TCR association rates were found to vary across HLA loci, with the most associated TCRs seen for DRB1 alleles and the fewest for HLA-C alleles. The authors suggested that the approach could potentially be extended to other disease states and immunological phenotypes. A further reported finding was that TCR beta sequences accurately predicted the HLA-A and HLA-B alleles for most subjects in the first cohort. HLA typing was unavailable for some donors at each locus, so association tests used only the typed subset. A later genetic analysis associated a missense DCLRE1C variant with V-gene and J-gene trimming of TCR beta chains, and an independent cohort replicated the association. Because counts were too low, roughly 17 rarely observed V segments, including chromosome 9 orphons, were left out of the earlier analysis of 587 of the donors. This cohort had only TCR beta chains sequenced, and the lack of alpha or paired-chain data limited which features could be detected. In vitro tests confirmed that a few of the cytomegalovirus-associated TCR beta chains recognize cytomegalovirus antigens. At a false discovery rate of 0.05, a later analysis linked 16,000 or so TCR beta sequences to specific HLA alleles. The study listed approximately 160 TCR beta chains as associated with cytomegalovirus.

In total, 630 or so healthy bone marrow donors made up the cohort. Cohort members were all nominally healthy when sampled, although unrecorded immune exposures were likely present. The donor tested CMV seropositive and was one of the 289 seropositive cohort members. Each donor provided a peripheral blood sample, and peripheral blood mononuclear cells were used for TCR beta sequencing. Genomic DNA was extracted from the blood cell samples with the Qiagen DNeasy Blood Extraction Kit. The material sequenced was PBMCs. This receptor was taken from a woman aged 40 to 55 in good health and CMV-seropositive.

CDR3 reads: CASSALTELETQYF. The nucleotide sequence is TGTGCCAGCAGCGCCCTGACAGAATTAGAGACCCAGTACTTC. The V gene is TRBV9 and the J gene is TRBJ2-5; a tentative D call is TRBD1 (5 bases match). The trim is 3 bases for V and 4 bases for J, with a gap of 13 bases between the germline ends. The CDR3, from cysteine to phenylalanine, totals 14 residues. The kept DNA is CDR3 alone, 42 bases in frame from the first base. For CDR1 and CDR2, the germline V gene lists SGDLS and YYNGEE.